The entry below describes one T cell receptor beta chain. What this receptor recognizes is not known. One base away there is no much larger clone; base qualities are not given. Whole blood was collected in K2EDTA tubes by collaborating institutions according to the institutions' own protocols. Collaborator samples were shipped for TCRbeta analysis as frozen whole blood, isolated PBMCs, or DNA extracted from either sample type. This entry is derived from a study of blood T cell repertoires in COVID-19 (TCRdb year 2020). Study-level background: Collaborator samples came from the United States, Italy and Spain and covered acute and convalescent phases of COVID-19. The prospective study material was composed of cDNA or gDNA derived from T cells, B-cell-depleted T cells, or PBMCs. The dataset comprised deeply sampled blood TCRbeta repertoires from subjects exposed to, actively infected with, or recovered from COVID-19. The repertoires were released in a freely available public database intended as a resource for research on the immune response to SARS-CoV-2. Samples came from the ongoing ImmuneRACE study (first 160 participants) plus 1,254 subjects from 6 global collaborators. A de-identified subject ID, COVID-19 status, age in years and sex were almost always included in the sample metadata. Where HLA class I and class II types were available, the types were taken from metadata supplied by the sample provider, not from assay-based typing. What the authors observed across the whole study: Clinical and demographic metadata were provided uncurated, with the amount varying by source and participant.

The immunoSEQ Assay, a bias-controlled multiplex PCR, was used to amplify TCRbeta CDR3 regions from genomic DNA. The authors' pipeline ran thus. Nucleated cell counts per sample were estimated from amplification of reference gene primers within the assay. To quantify the absolute abundance of each unique TCRbeta CDR3 rearrangement, sequence reads were collapsed and filtered. For each sample, productive Simpson clonality was calculated as the square root of Simpson's diversity index across productive rearrangements. The immuneACCESS repertoire file appears here via TCRdb, limited to in-frame rearrangements. These files lack a portion of the clones; in checked studies, under half of the deficit traces to unresolved V genes, and the cause of the others is not known. Clone size and the V and J calls come from that table; the DNA yielded D and trimming. A total of hundreds of thousands of clones appear in this sample, around 84% of them only once. The top ten constitute 3.5% to 4% of the sample.

The CDR3 runs 18 residues from the cysteine to the phenylalanine. The DNA shown is the 54-base CDR3, in frame from base 1. Looking up the germline V gene yields CDR1 SGHTA and CDR2 FQGNSA. Compared with germline, V lacks 5 bases and J lacks 6 bases; bases without a gene match: 20. This sequence uses TRBV7-2 and TRBJ2-7, and 9 junction bases match TRBD1. Sequencing was done on a sample of peripheral blood. The sequence was collected from a woman aged 18-29 years with acute or convalescent COVID-19. DNA sequence: TGTGCCAGCAGCGCCATGTCTTCTTGGGGGGACAGGGTAAGCGAGCAGTACTTC. This gives the protein CASSAMSSWGDRVSEQYF.